This TCR beta chain stems from a study of human T cells and chemical hapten exposure. Time point in this sample: pre-sensitization, week 0. Treatment here: therapeutic diphenylcyclopropenone sensitization with weekly scalp DPC. A single record per CDR3 protein comes from TCRdb applying MiXCR to the RACE reads. In the table there are fewer than 300,000 distinct CDR3 sequences, about 9.4% of which are singletons. As regards this clonotype: Antigen unknown.

Study results and caveats: Among expanded TCRs, significantly more large CDR3 similarity clusters formed than among controls.

Germline CDR1 is SEHNR and CDR2 is FQNEAQ (reference sequence). The CDR3 contains 14 residues. Losses at the gene ends were 4 bases for V and 5 bases for J; bases not matched to a gene: 4. The sequencing used whole blood, collected in connection with sensitization to the hapten diphenylcyclopropenone (DPC). This receptor was obtained from a woman aged 40 to 50 with alopecia areata. Some clones in this sample may be carry-over from other donors' samples. The chain uses TRBV7-9 and TRBJ2-7; the match to TRBD2 covers 11 bases. CDR3 nucleotides: TGTGCCAGCAGCTATCTAGCGGGAGGACACGAGCAGTACTTC. Residues: CASSYLAGGHEQYF.